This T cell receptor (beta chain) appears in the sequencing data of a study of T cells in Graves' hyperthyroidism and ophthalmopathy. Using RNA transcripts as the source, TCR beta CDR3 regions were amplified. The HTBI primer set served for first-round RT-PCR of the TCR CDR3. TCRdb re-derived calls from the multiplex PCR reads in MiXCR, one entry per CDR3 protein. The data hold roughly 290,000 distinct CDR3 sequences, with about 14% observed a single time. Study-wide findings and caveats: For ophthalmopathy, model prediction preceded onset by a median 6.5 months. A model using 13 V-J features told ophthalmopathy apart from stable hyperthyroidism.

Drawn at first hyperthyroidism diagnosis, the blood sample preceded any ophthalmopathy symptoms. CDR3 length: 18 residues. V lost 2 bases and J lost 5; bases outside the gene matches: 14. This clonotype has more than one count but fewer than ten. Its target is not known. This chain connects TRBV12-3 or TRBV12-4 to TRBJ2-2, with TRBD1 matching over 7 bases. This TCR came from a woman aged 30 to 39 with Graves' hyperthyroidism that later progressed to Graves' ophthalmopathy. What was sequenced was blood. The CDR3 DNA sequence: TGTGCCAGCAGTTTACGGGCCCAGGGGGTCCTTTTAACCGGGGAGCTGTTTTTT. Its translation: CASSLRAQGVLLTGELFF.